The rows below give T cell receptor beta chains drawn from one sample of a study of T cells in Graves' hyperthyroidism and ophthalmopathy. TCRdb re-analysed the multiplex PCR reads in MiXCR, keeping a single row per CDR3 protein. The sample includes 660,000 or so distinct CDR3 sequences, less than 25% of them seen just once. The specimen was blood. Source of these receptors: a man aged 25-40 years with Graves' ophthalmopathy. The conserved cysteine and the conserved F or W are not part of the CDR3 here.

>TRBV12-3/TRBV12-4|TRBJ2-7
ASSSSSGAAYEQY
>TRBV7-9|TRBJ2-1
ASSAGGGVEQF
>TRBV11-2|TRBJ2-7
ASSQTLEQY
>TRBV28|TRBJ1-2
ASSLGQGGGT
>TRBV6-5|TRBJ2-7
ASSQPTGGAEQY
>TRBV5-5|TRBJ1-1
ASRGDTTEAF
>TRBV28|TRBJ2-5
ASSLEGAVSETQY
>TRBV27|TRBJ2-7
ASSLSSGISYEQY
>TRBV28|TRBJ1-6
ASSSIMELQGTFNSPLH
>TRBV5-1|TRBJ2-7
ASSAKTGVGYEQY